This TCR beta chain was captured by sequencing in a study of radiation and T cells in renal cell carcinoma. Trimming removed 4 bases at V and 2 bases at J, with 9 bases between. CDR1 ENHRY and CDR2 SYGVKD come from the germline V gene. This CDR3 has 13 amino acids. Data came from immunoSEQ multiplex PCR; TCRdb stores just in-frame clones and leaves some out. This table holds 45,000 to 65,000 clones, roughly 79% found once. The time point is: baseline pretreatment blood. Noted treatment: 15 Gy SBRT to primary tumor, nephrectomy 4 weeks later. The specimen was blood, collected from a patient whose treatment included radiotherapy and nephrectomy. The gene calls are TRBV10-3 and TRBJ2-7, with D tentatively TRBD1 (5 bases). This sequence originates from a man in his 60s with renal cell carcinoma. CDR3 DNA: TGTGCCATCAGTGCACAGGTGGCCTACGAGCAGTACTTC. Residues: CAISAQVAYEQYF.